The sequence of this TCR beta chain was determined in a study of blood T cell repertoires in COVID-19. Study-wide context: Samples representing acute and convalescent COVID-19 were sourced from the United States, Italy and Spain. PBMCs, B-cell-depleted T cells, or T cells provided the cDNA or gDNA that made up the material.

Authors' processing steps: Using reference gene primer amplification, nucleated cell counts were estimated. Libraries were prepared by immunoSEQ multiplex PCR; TCRdb keeps only in-frame clonotypes and omits some of them. The D gene and trimming were derived from the DNA, and the V and J assignments and clone size from that table. The table has 40,000 to 55,000 clones, roughly 84% seen once. The sample holds one count of this clone. The junction departs from germline at one end; a sequencing error may be responsible. In germline, CDR1 is MNHNY, CDR2 SVGAGI (reference sequence). This CDR3 is 14 amino acids long.

V and J are TRBV6-6 and TRBJ1-3; D may be TRBD1 (6 bases). Sequencing was performed on peripheral blood. The origin of this receptor is a woman aged 70 to 79 with acute or convalescent COVID-19. The CDR3, as DNA: TGTGCGAGCACCCGGGACATGTCTGGAAACACCATATATTTT. It yields the protein CASTRDMSGNTIYF.